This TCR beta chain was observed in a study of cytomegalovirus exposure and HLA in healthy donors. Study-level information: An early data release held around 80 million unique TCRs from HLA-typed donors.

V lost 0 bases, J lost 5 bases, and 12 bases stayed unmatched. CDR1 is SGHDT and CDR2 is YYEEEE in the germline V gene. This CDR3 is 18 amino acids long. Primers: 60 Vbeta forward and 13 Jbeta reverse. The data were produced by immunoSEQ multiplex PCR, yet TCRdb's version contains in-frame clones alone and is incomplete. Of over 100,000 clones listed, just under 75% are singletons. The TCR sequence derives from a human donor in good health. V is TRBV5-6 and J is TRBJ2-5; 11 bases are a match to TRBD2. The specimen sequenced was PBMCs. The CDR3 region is CASSLEFAGLAVHETQYF. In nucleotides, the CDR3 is TGTGCCAGCAGCTTGGAATTTGCGGGACTAGCGGTTCATGAGACCCAGTACTTC.